This record looks at one T cell receptor (beta chain) sequence and its context. This specimen comes from a study of blood T cell repertoires in COVID-19. As for the study in general: The analysed material was cDNA or gDNA that came from T cells, B-cell-depleted T cells, or PBMCs.

Germline trimming cut 2 bases from V and 0 bases from J; bases unmatched to any gene: 16. The CDR3 is 20 amino acids. Germline V gene sequence: CDR1 ENHRY, CDR2 SYGVKD. Sequencing was performed with immunoSEQ multiplex PCR; in TCRdb, only in-frame clones are kept and a portion is missing. This sample carries roughly 86,000 clones, approximately 85% of them seen once, and the ten largest clones take roughly 3%. The genes are TRBV10-3 and TRBJ2-3; 8 bases match TRBD1. Sequenced material: peripheral blood. This TCR derives from a woman of 80 years or more with COVID-19, enrolled during active disease. The CDR3: CAISETRGTGQGLSTDTQYF. Here the CDR3 DNA reads TGTGCCATCAGTGAGACAAGAGGGACAGGACAGGGCCTGAGCACAGATACGCAGTATTTT.